This TCR beta chain was found in a study of blood T cell repertoires in COVID-19. For the study at large: Collection of acute and convalescent COVID-19 samples took place in the United States, Italy and Spain. PBMCs, B-cell-depleted T cells, or T cells provided the cDNA or gDNA that made up the material.

This clone was seen more than once but under ten times. Germline CDR1 and CDR2: SGHRS and YFSETQ. This CDR3 spans 12 amino acids. V was cut by 2 bases and J by 5 bases, with 8 bases left in between. In the source study's methods: Estimation of nucleated cell counts relied on the amplification of reference gene primers. This table comes from immunoSEQ multiplex PCR, and its TCRdb copy is limited to in-frame clones, with some not included. V, J and clone size are taken as reported in that table, and D and trimming were inferred from the DNA itself. The table includes approximately 80,000 clones, 60% to 85% detected once.

Sequenced: peripheral blood. The TCR originated in a human donor in a cohort sampled during active COVID-19. The chain has TRBV5-1 and TRBJ2-7, with D perhaps matching TRBD1 (6 bases). DNA of the CDR3: TGCGCCAGCAGCTTTACAGGGCACGAGCAGTACTTC. This translates into CASSFTGHEQYF.